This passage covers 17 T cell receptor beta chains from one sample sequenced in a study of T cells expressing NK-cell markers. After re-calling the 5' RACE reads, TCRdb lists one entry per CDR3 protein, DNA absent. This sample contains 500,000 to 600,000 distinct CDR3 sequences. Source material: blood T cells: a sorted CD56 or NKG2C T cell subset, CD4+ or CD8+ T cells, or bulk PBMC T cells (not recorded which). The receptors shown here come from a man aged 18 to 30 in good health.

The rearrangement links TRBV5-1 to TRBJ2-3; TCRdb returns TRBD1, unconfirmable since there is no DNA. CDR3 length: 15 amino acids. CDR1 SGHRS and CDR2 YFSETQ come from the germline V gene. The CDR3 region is CASSVLGAGTDTQYF.

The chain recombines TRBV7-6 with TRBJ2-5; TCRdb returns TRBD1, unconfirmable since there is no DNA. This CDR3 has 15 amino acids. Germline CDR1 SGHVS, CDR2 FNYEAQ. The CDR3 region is CASSLASGSGETQYF.

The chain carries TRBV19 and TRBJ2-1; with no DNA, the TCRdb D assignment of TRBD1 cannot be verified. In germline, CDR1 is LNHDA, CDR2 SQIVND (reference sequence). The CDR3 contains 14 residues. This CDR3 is CASSSRDLINEQFF.

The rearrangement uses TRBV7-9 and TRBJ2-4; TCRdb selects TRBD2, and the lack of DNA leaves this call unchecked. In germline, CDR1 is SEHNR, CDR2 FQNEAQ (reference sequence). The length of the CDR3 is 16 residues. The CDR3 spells CASSPRAILAKNIQYF.

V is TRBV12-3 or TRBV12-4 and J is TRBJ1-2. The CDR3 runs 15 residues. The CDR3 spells CASRIDWGTSYGYTF.

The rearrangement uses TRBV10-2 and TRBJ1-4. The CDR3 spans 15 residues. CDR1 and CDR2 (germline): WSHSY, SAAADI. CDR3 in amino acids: CASSEQSATNEKLFF.

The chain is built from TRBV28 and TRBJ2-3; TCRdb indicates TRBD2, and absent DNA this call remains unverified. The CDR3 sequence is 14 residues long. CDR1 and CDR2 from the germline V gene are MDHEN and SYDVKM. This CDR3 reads CASSWRAPTDTQYF.

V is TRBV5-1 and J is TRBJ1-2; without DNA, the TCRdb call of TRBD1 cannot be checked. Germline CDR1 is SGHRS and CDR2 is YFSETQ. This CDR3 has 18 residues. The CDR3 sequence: CASSLRLVTAIDLGGYTF.

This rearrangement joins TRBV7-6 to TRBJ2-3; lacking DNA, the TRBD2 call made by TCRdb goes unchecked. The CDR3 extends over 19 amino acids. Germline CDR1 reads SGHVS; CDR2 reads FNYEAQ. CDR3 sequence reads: CASSVSGLAGGPGTDTQYF.

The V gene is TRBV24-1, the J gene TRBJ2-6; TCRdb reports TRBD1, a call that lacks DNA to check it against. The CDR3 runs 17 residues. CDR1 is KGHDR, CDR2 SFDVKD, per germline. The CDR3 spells CATSDTGTGKGANVLTF.

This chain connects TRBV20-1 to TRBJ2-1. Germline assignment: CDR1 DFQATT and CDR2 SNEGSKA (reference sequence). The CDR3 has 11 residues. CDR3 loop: CSARDMLGQFF.

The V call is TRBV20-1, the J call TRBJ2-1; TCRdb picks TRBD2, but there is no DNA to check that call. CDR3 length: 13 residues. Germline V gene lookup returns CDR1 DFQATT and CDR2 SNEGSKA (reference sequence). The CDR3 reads CSAELAVNNEQFF.

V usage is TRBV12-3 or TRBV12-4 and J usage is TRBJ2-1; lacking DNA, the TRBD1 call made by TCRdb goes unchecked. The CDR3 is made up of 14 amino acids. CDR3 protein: CASSPRVGGNEQFF.

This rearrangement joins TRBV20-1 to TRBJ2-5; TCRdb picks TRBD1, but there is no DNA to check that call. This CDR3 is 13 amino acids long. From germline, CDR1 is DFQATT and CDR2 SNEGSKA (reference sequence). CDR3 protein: CSARARVLETQYF.

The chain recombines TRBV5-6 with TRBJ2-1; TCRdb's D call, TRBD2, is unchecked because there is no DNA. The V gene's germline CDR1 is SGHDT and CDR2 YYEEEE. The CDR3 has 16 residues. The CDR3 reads CASSLWIAGGPGQQFF.

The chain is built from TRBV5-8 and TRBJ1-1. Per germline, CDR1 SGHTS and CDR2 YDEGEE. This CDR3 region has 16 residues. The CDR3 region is CASSTRHLLRNTEAFF.

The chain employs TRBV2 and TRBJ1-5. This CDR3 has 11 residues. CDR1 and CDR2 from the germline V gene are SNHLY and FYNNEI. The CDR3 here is CASSSDQPQHF. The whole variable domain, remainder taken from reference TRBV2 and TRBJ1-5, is EPEVTQTPSHQVTQMGQEVILRCVPISNHLYFYWYRQILGQKVEFLVSFYNNEISEKSEIFDDQFSVERPDGSNFTLKIRSTKLEDSAMYFCASSSDQPQHFGDGTRLSIL.